The rows below give T cell receptor beta chains drawn from one sample of a study of control samples from healthy donors and cancer patients. Data came from immunoSEQ multiplex PCR; TCRdb stores just in-frame clones and leaves some out. The sample holds around 41,000 clones; around four fifths are singletons and the top ten take about a fifth. The specimen was PBMCs. These receptors all stem from an older woman with lung cancer. Both conserved end residues are trimmed from each CDR3. The size field is filled for only some rows; it gives once, few, many or a size class.

ASSPRRDPSLSNEQF,TRBJ2-1,.,15,TRBV5-1
ASSPLAGAPYSYEQY,TRBJ2-7,once,15,TRBV6-6
ASSPPSRGGYTDTQY,TRBJ2-3,.,15,TRBV18
ASGRQGSETQY,TRBJ2-5,once,11,TRBV18
ASRGTGDTEAF,TRBJ1-1,.,11,TRBV7-9
ASSDSGGDSYTQY,TRBJ2-3,.,13,TRBV19
ASKRLAGQNEQF,TRBJ2-1,.,12,TRBV6-6
ASSSLGPNEQF,TRBJ2-1,.,11,TRBV11-3
ASSPNRGPEAF,TRBJ1-1,.,11,TRBV18
AWSIRVQGELF,TRBJ2-2,few,11,TRBV30
ASSLAGGIWDKNTEAF,TRBJ1-1,.,16,TRBV5-6
ASSQETSEVDTQY,TRBJ2-3,.,13,TRBV14
ASSVGGSVFTDTQY,TRBJ2-3,.,14,TRBV9
ASSERGSYEQY,TRBJ2-7,.,11,TRBV6-1
SVDGDYNNEQF,TRBJ2-1,.,11,TRBV29-1
ASSLIWDEQY,TRBJ2-7,.,10,TRBV28